A selection of T cell receptor beta chains follows, all from one sample in a study of early T cells in non-severe SARS-CoV-2 infection. Via MiXCR, TCRdb re-called the 5' RACE reads, giving one row per CDR3 protein. The table has tens of thousands of distinct CDR3 sequences, approximately 4.4% seen once. Sample: whole blood. These TCRs come from an adult who was a healthcare worker with PCR-confirmed SARS-CoV-2 infection or an uninfected control (not recorded which). Both conserved end residues are part of each CDR3. The order of the fields is clone size, V gene, D gene, J gene, CDR3 DNA, CDR3 protein. The D gene is left open where the match is weak. A row's size may be missing; if present it is once, few, many or a size class.

few	TRBV6-6	TRBD1	TRBJ1-2	TGTGCCAGCAGTTCCGGGACAGGGGTCTCGGGAGGCTACACCTTC	CASSSGTGVSGGYTF
medium-sized	TRBV7-8	TRBD1	TRBJ2-3	TGTGCCAGCAGCTTTAACAGGGGGCCAGATACGCAGTATTTT	CASSFNRGPDTQYF
many	TRBV28	.	TRBJ2-5	TGTGCCAGCAGATTAAGGGGGGGGGCTGAGACCCAGTACTTC	CASRLRGGAETQYF
many	TRBV6-5	TRBD1	TRBJ1-1	TGTGCCAGCAGCCGGGACAGTGAAGCTTTCTTT	CASSRDSEAFF
.	TRBV3-1	.	TRBJ2-7	TGTGCCAGCAGCCAGGGTGGGGTAGCCTACGAGCAGTACTTC	CASSQGGVAYEQYF
many	TRBV10-3	.	TRBJ1-2	TGTGCCATCAGTGAGTCGATCGGTCCCTATGGCTACACCTTC	CAISESIGPYGYTF
.	TRBV4-1	.	TRBJ1-1	TGCGCCAGCAGCCAAGAGGGAGTATTAGGGAACACTGAAGCTTTCTTT	CASSQEGVLGNTEAFF
many	TRBV20-1	.	TRBJ1-5	TGCAGTGCTAGAGATCGCAGGGTAGGCCGTCAGCCCCAGCATTTT	CSARDRRVGRQPQHF
few	TRBV2	.	TRBJ2-5	TGTGCCAGCAGTGAAGAGACCCAGTACTTC	CASSEETQYF
many	TRBV5-5	TRBD1	TRBJ2-2	TGTGCCAGCAGCCGTGCCGGGACAGGGGCAGCCGGGGAGCTGTTTTTT	CASSRAGTGAAGELFF
many	TRBV7-2	.	TRBJ2-3	TGTGCCAGCAGCCCAGGGTCCCTGGTCCACGCAGATACGCAGTATTTT	CASSPGSLVHADTQYF
.	TRBV29-1	TRBD1	TRBJ2-3	TGCAGCCCAGGGGGCGATACGCAGTATTTT	CSPGGDTQYF
.	TRBV20-1	TRBD2	TRBJ2-3	TGCAGTGCTAGATCCCCGACTAGCGGCTCGGCGACGCAGTATTTT	CSARSPTSGSATQYF
few	TRBV5-1	TRBD1	TRBJ1-2	TGCGCCAGCAGCAAAGGGGACAGCCCCAATAAACATGGCTACACCTTC	CASSKGDSPNKHGYTF
few	TRBV6-1	.	TRBJ2-1	TGTGCCAGCACGGTTTCGGGGAGCTCCTACAATGAGCAGTTCTTC	CASTVSGSSYNEQFF
medium-sized	TRBV7-8	.	TRBJ2-3	TGTGCCAGCAGCTTAGAGGAGGGAACGACGCAGTATTTT	CASSLEEGTTQYF
few	TRBV27	TRBD1	TRBJ2-7	TGTGCCAGCAGCCCCGTAACAGGGGGATTCTACGAGCAGTACTTC	CASSPVTGGFYEQYF
.	TRBV20-1	.	TRBJ2-2	TGCAGTGCTAGAGGACTGGAGGGGGGCACCGGGGAGCTGTTTTTT	CSARGLEGGTGELFF
many	TRBV19	TRBD1	TRBJ1-4	TGTGCCAGCAAGGGACAGCTTAATGAAAAACTGTTTTTT	CASKGQLNEKLFF
.	TRBV7-9	.	TRBJ1-2	TGTGCCAGCAGCTTAGCGGGGGAAAGCCGGCATGGCTACACCTTC	CASSLAGESRHGYTF
many	TRBV24-1	TRBD2	TRBJ2-2	TGTGCCACCAGTGACCCCCGGGAGCTAGCGGGGGGGAGCACCGGGGAGCTGTTTTTT	CATSDPRELAGGSTGELFF
many	TRBV28	.	TRBJ2-2	TGTGCCAGCAGTTTACCGACAGGAAACACCGGGGAGCTGTTTTTT	CASSLPTGNTGELFF
many	TRBV2	TRBD2	TRBJ2-1	TGTGCCAGCTCCGGCGGGCTAGCGGGCTACAATGAGCAGTTCTTC	CASSGGLAGYNEQFF
few	TRBV5-1	.	TRBJ2-7	TGCGCCAGCAGCTTGGAACCCGCGGGGGCCCTTGCCGAGCAGTACTTC	CASSLEPAGALAEQYF
many	TRBV7-6	.	TRBJ1-1	TGTGCCAGCAGCTTAACCGGGGGATCATCGGAAGCTTTCTTT	CASSLTGGSSEAFF
many	TRBV4-1	.	TRBJ1-4	TGCGCCAGCAGCCAAGATAAGGGGTTGGCTGAAAAACTGTTTTTT	CASSQDKGLAEKLFF
many	TRBV7-9	.	TRBJ2-2	TGTGCCAGCAGCTTAGACCGGCGAACCGGGGAGCTGTTTTTT	CASSLDRRTGELFF
few	TRBV9	.	TRBJ1-4	TGTGCCAGCAGCGTAGGGACAGCTTATGAAAAACTGTTTTTT	CASSVGTAYEKLFF